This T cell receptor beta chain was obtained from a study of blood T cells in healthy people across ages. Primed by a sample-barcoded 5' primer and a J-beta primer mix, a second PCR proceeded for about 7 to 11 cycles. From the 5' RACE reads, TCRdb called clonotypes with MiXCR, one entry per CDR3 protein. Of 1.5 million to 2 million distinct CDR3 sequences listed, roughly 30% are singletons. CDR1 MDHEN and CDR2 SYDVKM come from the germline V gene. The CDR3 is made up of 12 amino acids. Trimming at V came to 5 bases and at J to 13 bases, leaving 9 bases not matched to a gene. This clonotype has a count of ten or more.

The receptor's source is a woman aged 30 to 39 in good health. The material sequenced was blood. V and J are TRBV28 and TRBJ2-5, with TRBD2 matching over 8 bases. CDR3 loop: CASSPGLAGRYF. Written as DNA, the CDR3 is TGTGCCAGCAGTCCCGGACTAGCCGGGAGGTACTTC.